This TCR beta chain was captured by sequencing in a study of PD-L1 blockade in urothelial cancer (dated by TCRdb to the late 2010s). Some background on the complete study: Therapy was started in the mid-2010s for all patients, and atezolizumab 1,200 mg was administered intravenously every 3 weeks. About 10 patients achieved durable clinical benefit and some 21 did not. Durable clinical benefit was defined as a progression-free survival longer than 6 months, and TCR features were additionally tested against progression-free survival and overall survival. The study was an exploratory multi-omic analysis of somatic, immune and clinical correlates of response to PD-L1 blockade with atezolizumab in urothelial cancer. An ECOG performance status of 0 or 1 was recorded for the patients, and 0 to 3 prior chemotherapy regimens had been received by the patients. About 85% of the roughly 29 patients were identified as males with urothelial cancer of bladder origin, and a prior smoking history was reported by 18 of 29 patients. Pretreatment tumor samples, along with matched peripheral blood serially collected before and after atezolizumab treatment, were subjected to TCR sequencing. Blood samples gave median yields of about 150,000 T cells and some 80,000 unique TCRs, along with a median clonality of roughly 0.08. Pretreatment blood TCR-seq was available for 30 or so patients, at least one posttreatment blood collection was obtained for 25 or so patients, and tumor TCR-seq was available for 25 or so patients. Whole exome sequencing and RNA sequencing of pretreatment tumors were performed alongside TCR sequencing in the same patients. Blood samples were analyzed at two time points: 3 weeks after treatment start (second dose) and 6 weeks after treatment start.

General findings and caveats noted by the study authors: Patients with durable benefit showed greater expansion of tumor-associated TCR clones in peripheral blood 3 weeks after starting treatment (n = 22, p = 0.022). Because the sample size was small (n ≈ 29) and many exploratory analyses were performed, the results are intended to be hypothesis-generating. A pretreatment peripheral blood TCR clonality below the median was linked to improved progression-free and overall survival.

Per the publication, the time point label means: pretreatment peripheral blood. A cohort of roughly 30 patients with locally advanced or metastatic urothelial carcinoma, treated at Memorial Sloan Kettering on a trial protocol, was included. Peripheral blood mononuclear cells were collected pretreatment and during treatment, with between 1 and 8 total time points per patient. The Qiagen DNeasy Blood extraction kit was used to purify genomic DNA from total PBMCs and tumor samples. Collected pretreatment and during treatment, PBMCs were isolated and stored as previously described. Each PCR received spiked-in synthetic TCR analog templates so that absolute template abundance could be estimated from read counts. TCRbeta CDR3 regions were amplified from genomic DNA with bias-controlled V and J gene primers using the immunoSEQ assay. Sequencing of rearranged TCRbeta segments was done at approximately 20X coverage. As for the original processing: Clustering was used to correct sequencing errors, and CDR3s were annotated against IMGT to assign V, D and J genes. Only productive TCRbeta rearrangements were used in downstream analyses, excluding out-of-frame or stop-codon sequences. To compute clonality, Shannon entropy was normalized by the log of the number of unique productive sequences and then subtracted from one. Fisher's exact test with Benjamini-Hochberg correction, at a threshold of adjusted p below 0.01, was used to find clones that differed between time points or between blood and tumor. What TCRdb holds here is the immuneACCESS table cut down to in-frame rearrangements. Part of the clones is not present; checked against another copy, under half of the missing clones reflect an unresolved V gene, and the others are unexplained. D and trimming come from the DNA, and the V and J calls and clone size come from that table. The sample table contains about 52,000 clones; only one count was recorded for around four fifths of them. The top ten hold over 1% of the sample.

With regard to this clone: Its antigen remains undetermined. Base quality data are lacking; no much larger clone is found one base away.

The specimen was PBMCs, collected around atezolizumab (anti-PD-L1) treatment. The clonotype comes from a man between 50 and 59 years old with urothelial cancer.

The DNA is TGTGCCAGCAGCTTGGGACAGGGCTTAGGTGGAAACACCATATATTTT. Its protein is CASSLGQGLGGNTIYF. The V and J genes are TRBV5-4 and TRBJ1-3; TRBD1 aligns with 7 central bases. Unmatched junction bases come to 6, with V trimmed by 0 bases and J by 3 bases. CDR3 length: 16 amino acids, cysteine to phenylalanine. Only the CDR3 portion is preserved as DNA: 48 bases, with reading frame beginning at the first base. Taken from the germline V gene (reference sequence), the CDR1 and CDR2 loops are SGHNT and YYREEE.